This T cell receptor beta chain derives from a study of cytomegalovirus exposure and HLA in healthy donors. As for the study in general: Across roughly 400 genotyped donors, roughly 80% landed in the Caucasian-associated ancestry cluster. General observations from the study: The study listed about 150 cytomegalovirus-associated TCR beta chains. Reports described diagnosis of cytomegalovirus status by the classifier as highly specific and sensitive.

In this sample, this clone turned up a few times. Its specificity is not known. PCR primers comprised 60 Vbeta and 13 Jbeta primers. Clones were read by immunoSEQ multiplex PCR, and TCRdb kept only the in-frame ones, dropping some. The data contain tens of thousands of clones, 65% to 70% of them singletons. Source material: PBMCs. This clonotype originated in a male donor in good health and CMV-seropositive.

The CDR3 DNA sequence: TGTGCCAGCAGAACCCCCCTACGGGGAAGCTCCTACAATGAGCAGTTCTTC. Translated: CASRTPLRGSSYNEQFF. The rearrangement uses TRBV27 and TRBJ2-1; D may be TRBD2 (5 bases). V lost 6 bases and J 0 bases, leaving 18 bases between the germline ends. The CDR3 has 17 residues. Germline CDR1 is MNHEY and CDR2 is SMNVEV (reference sequence).